This TCR beta chain came from a study of CD8 T cells in Susac syndrome. Points on this clonotype: At one end, the junction sequence differs from germline, possibly due to a read error.

Per the germline V gene, CDR1 is SEHNR and CDR2 is FQNEAQ (reference sequence). This CDR3 has 16 amino acids. Reverse transcription of about 0.5 to 1 ug RNA used random hexamers. MiXCR was run by TCRdb on the immunoSEQ multiplex PCR reads, yielding one entry per CDR3 protein. The table has approximately 300,000 distinct CDR3 sequences, roughly 85% seen once. The sequenced sample was CD8+ T cells from PBMCs. The chain is built from TRBV7-9 and TRBJ2-1; weak D call: TRBD1 (6 bases). The clonotype was recovered from a human donor with multiple sclerosis. CDR3 bases: TGTGCCAGCAGCTTAGGGTTACGGGACAACTACAATGAGCAGTGCTTC. Translating gives CASSLGLRDNYNEQCF.